This T cell receptor beta chain was captured in a study of OX40 agonist ivuxolimab in advanced cancers. Libraries were prepared by immunoSEQ multiplex PCR; TCRdb keeps only in-frame clonotypes and omits some of them. The data hold fewer than 65,000 clones, with 85% to 90% observed a single time. A remark on this clone: Its target is unknown.

Notes on the study in general: At 0.1 to 3.0 mg/kg, CD4+ and CD8+ blood T cells expanded clonally by week 6.

The junction had 1 base not matched to a gene; V was cut back by 3 bases and J by 2 bases. This CDR3 has 17 amino acids. Germline V gene sequence: CDR1 SGHTA, CDR2 FQGTGA. The receptor comes from an adult with an advanced solid tumor such as melanoma, head and neck, liver or kidney cancer. The chain has TRBV7-3 and TRBJ2-1, with TRBD2 matching 16 bases. This specimen was CD4+ or CD8+ T cells sorted from blood, taken in a trial of the OX40 agonist ivuxolimab. The CDR3 coding sequence is TGTGCCAGCAGCTTGGGACTAGCGGGAGGGACCTACAATGAGCAGTTCTTC. Its protein product is CASSLGLAGGTYNEQFF. Supplemented by reference TRBV7-3 and TRBJ2-1, the full variable domain reads GAGVSQTPSNKVTEKGKYVELRCDPISGHTALYWYRQSLGQGPEFLIYFQGTGAADDSGLPNDRFFAVRPEGSVSTLKIQRTERGDSAVYLCASSLGLAGGTYNEQFFGPGTRLTVL.